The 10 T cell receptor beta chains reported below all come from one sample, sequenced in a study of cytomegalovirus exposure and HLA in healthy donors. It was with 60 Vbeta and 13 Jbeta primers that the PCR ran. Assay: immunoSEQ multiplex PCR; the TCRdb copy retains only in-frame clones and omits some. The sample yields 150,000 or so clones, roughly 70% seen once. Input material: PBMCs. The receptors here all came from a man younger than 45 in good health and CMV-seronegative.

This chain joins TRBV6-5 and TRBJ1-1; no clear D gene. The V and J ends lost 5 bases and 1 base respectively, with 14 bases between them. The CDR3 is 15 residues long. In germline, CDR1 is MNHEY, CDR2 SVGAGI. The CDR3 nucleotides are TGTGCCAGCAGTCTTACTTCAGCGGAGAACACTGAAGCTTTCTTT. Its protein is CASSLTSAENTEAFF.

The CDR3 spells CASSLTGWTYEQYF. For the CDR3, the DNA is TGTGCCAGCAGCCTTACCGGGTGGACCTACGAGCAGTACTTC. The chain carries TRBV2 and TRBJ2-7; no reliable D call. Between the trimmed V and J ends, which lost 6 bases and 2 bases, there was a span of 14 bases. The germline V gene has CDR1 SNHLY and CDR2 FYNNEI. This CDR3 has 14 amino acids.

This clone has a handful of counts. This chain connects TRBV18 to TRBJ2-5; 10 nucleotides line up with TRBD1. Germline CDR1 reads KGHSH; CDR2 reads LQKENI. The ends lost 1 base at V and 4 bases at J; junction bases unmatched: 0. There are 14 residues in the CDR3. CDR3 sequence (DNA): TGTGCCAGCTCACCACGACAGGGGGCAGAGACCCAGTACTTC. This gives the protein CASSPRQGAETQYF.

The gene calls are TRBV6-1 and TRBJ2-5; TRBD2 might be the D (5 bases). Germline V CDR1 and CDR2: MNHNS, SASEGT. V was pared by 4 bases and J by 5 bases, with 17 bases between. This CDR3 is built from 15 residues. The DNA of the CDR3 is TGTGCCAGCAGTGGTGGACCCGGTTGGAGGGAGACCCAGTACTTC. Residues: CASSGGPGWRETQYF.

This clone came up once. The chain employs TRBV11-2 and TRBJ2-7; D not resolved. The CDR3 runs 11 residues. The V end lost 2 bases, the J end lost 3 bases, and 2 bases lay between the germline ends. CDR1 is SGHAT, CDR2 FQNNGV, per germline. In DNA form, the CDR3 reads TGTGCCAGCAGCTTACACTACGAGCAGTACTTC. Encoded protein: CASSLHYEQYF.

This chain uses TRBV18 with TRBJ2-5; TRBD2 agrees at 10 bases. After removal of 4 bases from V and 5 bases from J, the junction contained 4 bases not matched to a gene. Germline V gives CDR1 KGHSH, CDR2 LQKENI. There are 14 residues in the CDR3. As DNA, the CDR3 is TGTGCCAGCTCACGAGCGGGGGGGCTGGAGACCCAGTACTTC. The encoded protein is CASSRAGGLETQYF.

In DNA, the CDR3 is TGTGCCAGCAGCACCACCGGCGGGGGGGCATCAGATACGCAGTATTTT. This translates into CASSTTGGGASDTQYF. The chain combines TRBV7-3 with TRBJ2-3; 9 nucleotides match TRBD2. V gave up 5 bases and J gave up 4 bases; unmatched junction bases: 10. Per germline, CDR1 SGHTA and CDR2 FQGTGA. The CDR3 has 16 residues.

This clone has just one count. CDR3: CASSPRGWQINTDTQYF. The CDR3 bases are TGCGCCAGCAGCCCCCGAGGGTGGCAGATAAACACAGATACGCAGTATTTT. The chain uses TRBV4-1 and TRBJ2-3; weak D call: TRBD2 (5 bases). The CDR3 runs 17 residues. Trimming cost V 4 bases and J 2 bases, with 19 bases left between them. Looked up from germline, CDR1 is MGHRA and CDR2 is YSYEKL.

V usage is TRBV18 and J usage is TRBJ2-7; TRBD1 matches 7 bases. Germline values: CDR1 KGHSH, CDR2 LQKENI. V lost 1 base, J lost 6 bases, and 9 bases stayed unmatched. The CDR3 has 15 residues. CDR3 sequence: CASSPLPGQNTEQYF. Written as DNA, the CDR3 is TGTGCCAGCTCACCACTCCCGGGACAGAACACCGAGCAGTACTTC.

The CDR3 DNA reads as TGCGCCAGCAGCCACTCCGGGACAGGGGGCTACGAGCAGTACTTC. It translates to CASSHSGTGGYEQYF. V is TRBV4-1 and J is TRBJ2-7, with 11 bases that match TRBD1. The germline V gene has CDR1 MGHRA and CDR2 YSYEKL. V gave up 3 bases and J gave up 3 bases; unmatched junction bases: 4. The CDR3 covers 15 residues.